These T cell receptor beta chains were read from a single sample in a study of cytomegalovirus exposure and HLA in healthy donors. The table came from immunoSEQ multiplex PCR; TCRdb's copy has only in-frame clones and leaves some out. The data show more than 150,000 clones, more than 75% seen once. Sequences were obtained from PBMCs. These receptors were obtained from a woman aged 18-29 years in good health and CMV-seronegative. The CDR3 runs from the conserved cysteine through the conserved F or W. D genes are given only for firm matches. For some rows the clone size is stated as once, few or many, or as a class when expanded; others skip it.

d_call: .
clone_size: .
v_call: TRBV19
j_call: TRBJ1-1
cdr3_aa: CASSLDGGGPLGAFF
cdr3_nt: TGTGCCAGTAGTTTGGACGGGGGGGGGCCTTTGGGAGCTTTCTTT

d_call: TRBD1
clone_size: .
v_call: TRBV6-5
j_call: TRBJ1-1
cdr3_aa: CASSRTGYSTEAFF
cdr3_nt: TGTGCCAGCAGCCGGACAGGGTATAGCACTGAAGCTTTCTTT

d_call: TRBD1
clone_size: .
v_call: TRBV29-1
j_call: TRBJ1-2
cdr3_aa: CSVTGTGGAGGYTF
cdr3_nt: TGCAGCGTGACCGGGACAGGGGGCGCGGGTGGCTACACCTTC

d_call: .
clone_size: .
v_call: TRBV18
j_call: TRBJ2-3
cdr3_aa: CASSPSGVSTDTQYF
cdr3_nt: TGTGCCAGCTCACCGTCAGGTGTTAGCACAGATACGCAGTATTTT

d_call: TRBD1
clone_size: .
v_call: TRBV5-1
j_call: TRBJ1-1
cdr3_aa: CASSPGTGGSGTEAFF
cdr3_nt: TGCGCCAGCAGCCCTGGGACAGGGGGTTCGGGAACTGAAGCTTTCTTT

d_call: .
clone_size: once
v_call: TRBV7-9
j_call: TRBJ2-1
cdr3_aa: CSSSLGGPVGFF
cdr3_nt: TGTTCCAGCAGCTTAGGCGGTCCAGTGGGGTTCTTC

d_call: TRBD2
clone_size: .
v_call: TRBV5-1
j_call: TRBJ2-1
cdr3_aa: CASSLGLAGDAYNEQFF
cdr3_nt: TGCGCCAGCAGCTTGGGCCTAGCGGGAGACGCCTACAATGAGCAGTTCTTC

d_call: TRBD1
clone_size: once
v_call: TRBV11-2
j_call: TRBJ1-2
cdr3_aa: CASSLGTGPFYGYTF
cdr3_nt: TGTGCCAGCAGCTTGGGGACAGGGCCTTTCTATGGCTACACCTTC

d_call: .
clone_size: .
v_call: TRBV29-1
j_call: TRBJ2-1
cdr3_aa: CSAPTPKPFGSYNEQFF
cdr3_nt: TGCAGCGCCCCTACTCCCAAACCTTTCGGCTCCTACAATGAGCAGTTCTTC

d_call: .
clone_size: .
v_call: TRBV6-5
j_call: TRBJ2-7
cdr3_aa: CASSGKTGLSYEQYF
cdr3_nt: TGTGCCAGCAGTGGTAAGACAGGACTTTCCTACGAGCAGTACTTC

d_call: TRBD2
clone_size: .
v_call: TRBV4-1
j_call: TRBJ2-5
cdr3_aa: CASSPTSGGAGDQETQYF
cdr3_nt: TGCGCCAGCAGCCCTACTAGCGGGGGGGCCGGGGACCAAGAGACCCAGTACTTC

d_call: TRBD1
clone_size: .
v_call: TRBV18
j_call: TRBJ2-1
cdr3_aa: CASSLSQGSYNEQFF
cdr3_nt: TGTGCCAGCTCCCTATCACAGGGGTCCTACAATGAGCAGTTCTTC

d_call: .
clone_size: .
v_call: TRBV7-9
j_call: TRBJ2-5
cdr3_aa: CASSLAPFQETQYF
cdr3_nt: TGTGCCAGCAGCTTAGCCCCTTTTCAAGAGACCCAGTACTTC

d_call: .
clone_size: .
v_call: TRBV7-2
j_call: TRBJ1-1
cdr3_aa: CASSPPAGTYTEAFF
cdr3_nt: TGTGCCAGCAGCCCCCCAGCAGGGACTTACACTGAAGCTTTCTTT

d_call: TRBD1
clone_size: .
v_call: TRBV27
j_call: TRBJ1-2
cdr3_aa: CASSLNQITGTAYGYTF
cdr3_nt: TGTGCCAGCAGTTTAAATCAAATCACCGGGACAGCCTATGGCTACACCTTC

d_call: TRBD2
clone_size: .
v_call: TRBV5-4
j_call: TRBJ2-1
cdr3_aa: CASSPTSSGGNEQFF
cdr3_nt: TGTGCCAGCAGCCCCACCTCTAGCGGGGGGAATGAGCAGTTCTTC

d_call: .
clone_size: .
v_call: TRBV7-3
j_call: TRBJ1-2
cdr3_aa: CASSSRGGGTGNDYGYTF
cdr3_nt: TGTGCCAGCAGCTCCCGCGGTGGGGGAACAGGGAACGACTATGGCTACACCTTC

d_call: TRBD1
clone_size: .
v_call: TRBV9
j_call: TRBJ1-5
cdr3_aa: CASSPTGVDQPQHF
cdr3_nt: TGTGCCAGCAGCCCAACAGGGGTGGATCAGCCCCAGCATTTT

d_call: TRBD2
clone_size: .
v_call: TRBV7-6
j_call: TRBJ2-5
cdr3_aa: CASSYLAGGVRETQYF
cdr3_nt: TGTGCCAGCAGCTACCTAGCGGGAGGGGTCCGGGAGACCCAGTACTTC

d_call: .
clone_size: once
v_call: TRBV7-3
j_call: TRBJ2-5
cdr3_aa: CASSLTGGRETQYF
cdr3_nt: TGTGCCAGCAGCTTAACGGGGGGGCGGGAGACCCAGTACTTC

d_call: .
clone_size: .
v_call: TRBV25-1
j_call: TRBJ2-7
cdr3_aa: CASSESAGKVYEQYF
cdr3_nt: TGTGCCAGCAGTGAATCGGCAGGGAAAGTTTACGAGCAGTACTTC

d_call: TRBD1
clone_size: few
v_call: TRBV7-6
j_call: TRBJ2-7
cdr3_aa: CASGGQGALEEQYF
cdr3_nt: TGTGCCAGCGGGGGACAGGGGGCGTTGGAAGAGCAGTACTTC

d_call: TRBD1
clone_size: .
v_call: TRBV28
j_call: TRBJ1-2
cdr3_aa: CASSLAETGVYGYTF
cdr3_nt: TGTGCCAGCAGTTTAGCAGAAACAGGGGTCTATGGCTACACCTTC

d_call: TRBD2
clone_size: .
v_call: TRBV5-1
j_call: TRBJ2-7
cdr3_aa: CASSQGLAGSYEQYF
cdr3_nt: TGCGCCAGCAGCCAGGGACTAGCGGGCTCCTACGAGCAGTACTTC

d_call: TRBD2
clone_size: .
v_call: TRBV28
j_call: TRBJ2-1
cdr3_aa: CASSLAGGYEQFF
cdr3_nt: TGTGCCAGCAGCTTAGCGGGAGGGTATGAGCAGTTCTTC

d_call: .
clone_size: few
v_call: TRBV29-1
j_call: TRBJ1-2
cdr3_aa: CSVEDPKGNRDGYTF
cdr3_nt: TGCAGCGTTGAAGATCCCAAGGGCAACAGGGATGGCTACACCTTC

d_call: TRBD1
clone_size: .
v_call: TRBV19
j_call: TRBJ2-2
cdr3_aa: CASSSGQVRTGELFF
cdr3_nt: TGTGCCAGTAGTTCGGGACAGGTTAGAACCGGGGAGCTGTTTTTT

d_call: .
clone_size: .
v_call: TRBV7-2
j_call: TRBJ2-7
cdr3_aa: CASSLEAGPSYEQYF
cdr3_nt: TGTGCCAGCAGCTTAGAGGCGGGGCCGTCCTACGAGCAGTACTTC

d_call: .
clone_size: .
v_call: TRBV23-1
j_call: TRBJ1-5
cdr3_aa: CASRQPGSHNQPQHF
cdr3_nt: TGCGCCAGCAGGCAACCCGGGTCCCATAATCAGCCCCAGCATTTT

d_call: .
clone_size: .
v_call: TRBV9
j_call: TRBJ2-1
cdr3_aa: CASSVVAGPNNEQFF
cdr3_nt: TGTGCCAGCAGCGTAGTGGCAGGGCCCAACAATGAGCAGTTCTTC

d_call: TRBD2
clone_size: .
v_call: TRBV15
j_call: TRBJ2-1
cdr3_aa: CATSRAPAGGLNEQFF
cdr3_nt: TGTGCCACCAGCAGAGCCCCAGCGGGGGGACTCAATGAGCAGTTCTTC

d_call: .
clone_size: few
v_call: TRBV5-7
j_call: TRBJ2-3
cdr3_aa: CASSLDFQTRDTQYF
cdr3_nt: TGTGCCAGCAGCTTGGATTTTCAGACCAGGGATACGCAGTATTTT

d_call: .
clone_size: .
v_call: TRBV28
j_call: TRBJ2-7
cdr3_aa: CASRGQGGTSGLYEQYF
cdr3_nt: TGTGCCAGCAGGGGACAGGGGGGGACTAGCGGGTTATACGAGCAGTACTTC

d_call: .
clone_size: .
v_call: TRBV7-2
j_call: TRBJ1-6
cdr3_aa: CASSLGGKGSPLHF
cdr3_nt: TGTGCCAGCAGCTTAGGTGGCAAGGGGTCACCCCTCCACTTT

d_call: .
clone_size: .
v_call: TRBV6-6
j_call: TRBJ1-1
cdr3_aa: CASSYPSRGNTEAFF
cdr3_nt: TGTGCCAGCAGTTACCCTTCCAGGGGGAACACTGAAGCTTTCTTT

d_call: .
clone_size: .
v_call: TRBV5-6
j_call: TRBJ2-7
cdr3_aa: CASSGTSHEQYF
cdr3_nt: TGTGCCAGCAGCGGGACTTCCCACGAGCAGTACTTC

d_call: .
clone_size: .
v_call: TRBV19
j_call: TRBJ2-5
cdr3_aa: CASGQQATQYF
cdr3_nt: TGTGCCAGTGGGCAGCAGGCGACCCAGTACTTC

d_call: TRBD1
clone_size: few
v_call: TRBV6-5
j_call: TRBJ2-2
cdr3_aa: CASRDRGIVGELFF
cdr3_nt: TGTGCCAGCAGAGACAGGGGGATCGTCGGGGAGCTGTTTTTT

d_call: .
clone_size: .
v_call: TRBV18
j_call: TRBJ2-7
cdr3_aa: CASSPRLASPKEQYF
cdr3_nt: TGTGCCAGCTCACCACGGCTAGCGAGCCCTAAGGAGCAGTACTTC

d_call: TRBD1
clone_size: .
v_call: TRBV6-1
j_call: TRBJ1-2
cdr3_aa: CASRTTGWGYTF
cdr3_nt: TGTGCCAGCAGGACGACAGGGTGGGGCTACACCTTC

d_call: .
clone_size: .
v_call: TRBV4-1
j_call: TRBJ2-7
cdr3_aa: CASSQTVAESYEQYF
cdr3_nt: TGCGCCAGCAGCCAAACCGTGGCAGAATCCTACGAGCAGTACTTC

d_call: .
clone_size: .
v_call: TRBV28
j_call: TRBJ2-7
cdr3_aa: CASSLSGYEQYF
cdr3_nt: TGTGCCAGCAGTTTATCAGGGTACGAGCAGTACTTC

d_call: TRBD2
clone_size: .
v_call: TRBV6-5
j_call: TRBJ2-7
cdr3_aa: CASRPGTSGTYEQYF
cdr3_nt: TGTGCCAGCAGGCCCGGGACTAGCGGTACCTACGAGCAGTACTTC

d_call: .
clone_size: .
v_call: TRBV19
j_call: TRBJ2-2
cdr3_aa: CASSPRAGYTGELFF
cdr3_nt: TGTGCCAGCTCCCCCCGGGCGGGTTACACCGGGGAGCTGTTTTTT

d_call: .
clone_size: many
v_call: TRBV6-5
j_call: TRBJ1-2
cdr3_aa: CASSYEGANYGYTF
cdr3_nt: TGTGCCAGCAGTTACGAAGGGGCTAACTATGGCTACACCTTC

d_call: .
clone_size: .
v_call: TRBV7-2
j_call: TRBJ2-3
cdr3_aa: CASSDGSGGLLTQYF
cdr3_nt: TGTGCCAGCAGCGATGGCAGCGGAGGGCTCCTCACGCAGTATTTT

d_call: TRBD1
clone_size: .
v_call: TRBV5-1
j_call: TRBJ2-3
cdr3_aa: CASSLSRDRGRRDTQYF
cdr3_nt: TGCGCCAGCAGCTTGTCAAGGGACAGGGGGCGGCGAGATACGCAGTATTTT

d_call: .
clone_size: .
v_call: TRBV2
j_call: TRBJ1-5
cdr3_aa: CASTGLVNQPQHF
cdr3_nt: TGTGCCAGCACCGGACTCGTTAATCAGCCCCAGCATTTT

d_call: TRBD2
clone_size: .
v_call: TRBV30
j_call: TRBJ2-1
cdr3_aa: CAWRGLAGDNEQFF
cdr3_nt: TGTGCCTGGAGGGGACTAGCGGGAGACAATGAGCAGTTCTTC

d_call: TRBD1
clone_size: .
v_call: TRBV19
j_call: TRBJ1-2
cdr3_aa: CASSGGTVFYGYTF
cdr3_nt: TGTGCCAGTAGTGGCGGGACAGTTTTCTATGGCTACACCTTC

d_call: .
clone_size: .
v_call: TRBV5-6
j_call: TRBJ2-7
cdr3_aa: CASSLEPSLGSSYEQYF
cdr3_nt: TGTGCCAGCAGCTTGGAACCCTCTCTCGGGAGCTCCTACGAGCAGTACTTC

d_call: .
clone_size: few
v_call: TRBV9
j_call: TRBJ2-1
cdr3_aa: CASSGAPTGSSYNEQFF
cdr3_nt: TGTGCCAGCAGCGGAGCCCCGACGGGGAGCTCCTACAATGAGCAGTTCTTC

d_call: TRBD1
clone_size: few
v_call: TRBV28
j_call: TRBJ1-2
cdr3_aa: CASSQPALLTGNNYGYTF
cdr3_nt: TGTGCCAGCAGTCAGCCCGCTTTGTTGACAGGGAATAACTATGGCTACACCTTC

d_call: TRBD2
clone_size: .
v_call: TRBV11-2
j_call: TRBJ2-1
cdr3_aa: CASSSNRGGLASPEFF
cdr3_nt: TGTGCCAGCAGCTCAAATAGGGGGGGACTAGCTTCGCCCGAGTTCTTC

d_call: TRBD2
clone_size: .
v_call: TRBV4-2
j_call: TRBJ2-1
cdr3_aa: CASSPPGLAGGNSLEGQFF
cdr3_nt: TGTGCCAGCAGCCCACCGGGACTAGCGGGGGGAAACTCCCTAGAGGGGCAGTTCTTC

d_call: TRBD1
clone_size: once
v_call: TRBV18
j_call: TRBJ1-1
cdr3_aa: CASSGQGGDNTEAFF
cdr3_nt: TGTGCCAGCTCAGGACAGGGTGGGGACAACACTGAAGCTTTCTTT

d_call: .
clone_size: .
v_call: TRBV11-3
j_call: TRBJ2-1
cdr3_aa: CASSRNPSSYNEQFF
cdr3_nt: TGTGCCAGCAGCCGAAATCCGAGCTCCTACAATGAGCAGTTCTTC